The clone carrying this T cell receptor (beta chain) showed up many times. Its antigen is unidentified. This sample stems from a study of T cell repertoires in cytomegalovirus infection. Study information: Matching HLA type and CMV infection were both indicated by public TCR beta signatures. Whole-study results and caveats: Clonotype analysis showed dominance of the ex vivo response by HLA-C-restricted CMV-specific TCR beta clonotypes.

Germline V lookup: CDR1 DFQATT, CDR2 SNEGSKA (reference sequence). This CDR3 has 16 residues. V dropped 0 bases and J dropped 5; count of bases not matched to a gene: 8. Each CDR3 protein gets one entry after TCRdb re-called the reads with MiXCR. Here the sample spans some 320,000 distinct CDR3 sequences, more than 8% being singletons. The chain is built from TRBV20-1 and TRBJ2-4; 9 bases align to TRBD1. Sequenced: PBMCs. The clonotype was recovered from a human donor in good health (CMV status not recorded). Some clones in this sample may be carry-over from other donors' samples. The CDR3 protein is CSARDWGQGPENIQYF. CDR3 nucleotides: TGCAGTGCTAGAGATTGGGGACAGGGCCCTGAAAACATTCAGTACTTC.